Listed below are T cell receptor beta chains from one sample, sequenced in a study of T-cell reconstitution after alpha-beta-depleted transplantation in children. A single record per CDR3 protein comes from TCRdb applying MiXCR to the PCR reads. The sample consists of 250,000 to 300,000 distinct CDR3 sequences, about a tenth of them appearing once. This material consisted of PBMCs, taken before TCRalphabeta/CD19-depleted stem cell transplant. These receptor sequences come from a boy under two years old with acute myeloid leukemia, due to receive a stem cell transplant. The CDR3 runs from the conserved cysteine through the conserved F or W. D genes are given only for firm matches. Part of the rows lack a size; the others show once, few, many or a class for expanded clones.

d_gene: NA
j_gene: TRBJ2-5
abundance: many
v_gene: TRBV7-2
CDR3aa: CASSLGRYQETQYF
CDR3nt: TGTGCCAGCAGCTTAGGGCGGTACCAAGAGACCCAGTACTTC

d_gene: NA
j_gene: TRBJ2-5
abundance: NA
v_gene: TRBV6-2/TRBV6-3
CDR3aa: CASSYSTRRPETQYF
CDR3nt: TGTGCCAGCAGTTACTCTACCCGACGGCCGGAGACCCAGTACTTC

d_gene: NA
j_gene: TRBJ2-3
abundance: few
v_gene: TRBV12-3/TRBV12-4
CDR3aa: CASSLRGSRGRAPDTQYF
CDR3nt: TGTGCCAGCAGTTTACGGGGTAGTAGGGGGAGGGCCCCAGATACGCAGTATTTT

d_gene: NA
j_gene: TRBJ2-2
abundance: many
v_gene: TRBV18
CDR3aa: CASSPPMDTGELFF
CDR3nt: TGTGCCAGCTCACCACCGATGGACACCGGGGAGCTGTTTTTT

d_gene: TRBD2
j_gene: TRBJ2-5
abundance: once
v_gene: TRBV6-1
CDR3aa: CASRRGTRRQETQYF
CDR3nt: TGTGCCAGCAGGCGCGGGACTAGGAGACAAGAGACCCAGTACTTC

d_gene: NA
j_gene: TRBJ2-7
abundance: few
v_gene: TRBV9
CDR3aa: CASSSRGTSYEQYF
CDR3nt: TGTGCCAGCAGCTCGAGAGGGACTTCCTACGAGCAGTACTTC

d_gene: TRBD1
j_gene: TRBJ1-2
abundance: many
v_gene: TRBV10-3
CDR3aa: CAISAQGGNYGYTF
CDR3nt: TGTGCCATCAGTGCACAGGGGGGAAACTATGGCTACACCTTC

d_gene: TRBD2
j_gene: TRBJ2-3
abundance: many
v_gene: TRBV7-9
CDR3aa: CASSPGAGGRTDTQYF
CDR3nt: TGTGCCAGCAGCCCAGGAGCGGGGGGGCGGACAGATACGCAGTATTTT

d_gene: NA
j_gene: TRBJ2-1
abundance: many
v_gene: TRBV29-1
CDR3aa: CSVYPLYRELNEQFF
CDR3nt: TGCAGCGTTTATCCGCTATATCGGGAGCTCAATGAGCAGTTCTTC

d_gene: TRBD2
j_gene: TRBJ2-1
abundance: many
v_gene: TRBV20-1
CDR3aa: CSAYGAGGNNEQFF
CDR3nt: TGCAGTGCTTATGGGGCGGGGGGCAACAATGAGCAGTTCTTC

d_gene: TRBD2
j_gene: TRBJ2-1
abundance: many
v_gene: TRBV27
CDR3aa: CASSLQRGVSYNEQFF
CDR3nt: TGTGCCAGCAGTTTACAGCGGGGGGTGTCCTACAATGAGCAGTTCTTC

d_gene: NA
j_gene: TRBJ1-6
abundance: many
v_gene: TRBV25-1
CDR3aa: CASSEERNSPLHF
CDR3nt: TGTGCCAGCAGTGAAGAGCGAAATTCACCCCTCCACTTT

d_gene: NA
j_gene: TRBJ1-5
abundance: many
v_gene: TRBV10-3
CDR3aa: CAISGTSNDQPQHF
CDR3nt: TGTGCCATCAGCGGGACATCAAACGATCAGCCCCAGCATTTT

d_gene: NA
j_gene: TRBJ2-7
abundance: few
v_gene: TRBV4-2
CDR3aa: CASSQEEWSSYEQYF
CDR3nt: TGTGCCAGCAGCCAAGAAGAATGGAGCTCCTACGAGCAGTACTTC

d_gene: NA
j_gene: TRBJ2-2
abundance: many
v_gene: TRBV20-1
CDR3aa: CSARDWKNTGELFF
CDR3nt: TGCAGTGCTAGGGACTGGAAGAACACCGGGGAGCTGTTTTTT

d_gene: NA
j_gene: TRBJ2-1
abundance: many
v_gene: TRBV9
CDR3aa: CASSVDREQFF
CDR3nt: TGTGCCAGCAGCGTAGACAGGGAGCAGTTCTTC

d_gene: TRBD2
j_gene: TRBJ2-3
abundance: NA
v_gene: TRBV29-1
CDR3aa: CSAQTGTRRTDTQYF
CDR3nt: TGCAGCGCTCAAACCGGGACTAGACGCACAGATACGCAGTATTTT

d_gene: NA
j_gene: TRBJ1-1
abundance: many
v_gene: TRBV6-6
CDR3aa: CASSYPSDTEAFF
CDR3nt: TGTGCCAGCAGTTACCCGTCAGACACTGAAGCTTTCTTT

d_gene: NA
j_gene: TRBJ1-4
abundance: many
v_gene: TRBV5-1
CDR3aa: CASSGPYGGQLEKLFF
CDR3nt: TGCGCCAGCAGCGGTCCTTACGGAGGACAGCTCGAAAAACTGTTTTTT

d_gene: TRBD2
j_gene: TRBJ2-6
abundance: many
v_gene: TRBV4-1
CDR3aa: CASSQPRLAGASGANVLTF
CDR3nt: TGCGCCAGCAGCCAACCAAGACTAGCGGGAGCCTCCGGGGCCAACGTCCTGACTTTC

d_gene: NA
j_gene: TRBJ1-5
abundance: many
v_gene: TRBV7-2
CDR3aa: CASRLTRGQPQHF
CDR3nt: TGTGCCAGCAGACTTACCCGGGGGCAGCCCCAGCATTTT

d_gene: NA
j_gene: TRBJ2-5
abundance: NA
v_gene: TRBV4-3
CDR3aa: CASSQDRRGPPWETQYF
CDR3nt: TGCGCCAGCAGCCAAGATCGACGGGGACCTCCATGGGAGACCCAGTACTTC

d_gene: NA
j_gene: TRBJ2-1
abundance: NA
v_gene: TRBV20-1
CDR3aa: CSAIRDRDEREGQFF
CDR3nt: TGCAGTGCTATCCGGGACAGGGATGAGCGGGAGGGCCAGTTCTTC

d_gene: TRBD1
j_gene: TRBJ2-2
abundance: many
v_gene: TRBV6-1
CDR3aa: CASIGTGETGELFF
CDR3nt: TGTGCCAGCATTGGGACAGGTGAAACCGGGGAGCTGTTTTTT

d_gene: NA
j_gene: TRBJ1-3
abundance: many
v_gene: TRBV12-3/TRBV12-4
CDR3aa: CASSWRDDGNTIYF
CDR3nt: TGTGCCAGCAGTTGGAGGGACGATGGAAACACCATATATTTT

d_gene: NA
j_gene: TRBJ2-5
abundance: many
v_gene: TRBV27
CDR3aa: CASSLEWGQETQYF
CDR3nt: TGTGCCAGCAGTTTGGAATGGGGTCAAGAGACCCAGTACTTC

d_gene: TRBD1
j_gene: TRBJ1-1
abundance: many
v_gene: TRBV6-5
CDR3aa: CASSQQGATEAFF
CDR3nt: TGTGCCAGCAGCCAACAGGGGGCCACTGAAGCTTTCTTT

d_gene: NA
j_gene: TRBJ2-7
abundance: NA
v_gene: TRBV20-1
CDR3aa: CSAGPRPWEQYF
CDR3nt: TGCAGTGCCGGGCCCAGGCCGTGGGAGCAGTACTTC